One sample yielded the 14 T cell receptor beta chains listed below, sequenced in a study of blood T cell repertoires in COVID-19 (dated by TCRdb to the early 2020s). The library was built by means of the immunoSEQ multiplex PCR assay. TCRdb took over this immuneACCESS table, retaining in-frame rearrangements with V and J assigned. Such tables are incomplete; in checked studies, under half of the missing clones stem from an unresolved V gene, and the remainder is unexplained. Across this sample there are 300,000 to 350,000 clones, with approximately 85% seen only once. Less than 2.5% of the sample goes to the ten largest clones. Sequenced material: PBMCs or T cells enriched from blood (not recorded which). The receptors stem from a man aged 30 to 45 who had recovered from COVID-19.

The rearrangement uses TRBV5-6 and TRBJ2-7, with a weak D call TRBD2 (5 bases). CDR1 and CDR2 (germline): SGHDT, YYEEEE. The CDR3 extends over 13 amino acids. The V end was cut by 4 bases, the J end by 0 bases, with 8 bases between. The CDR3 sequence is CASSPGLSYEQYF. Written as DNA, the CDR3 is TGTGCCAGCAGCCCCGGACTCTCCTACGAGCAGTACTTC. The full variable domain, its missing parts supplied by reference TRBV5-6 and TRBJ2-7, is DAGVTQSPTHLIKTRGQQVTLRCSPKSGHDTVSWYQQALGQGPQFIFQYYEEEERQRGNFPDRFSGHQFPNYSSELNVNALLLGDSALYLCASSPGLSYEQYFGPGTRLTVT.

This chain uses TRBV10-1 with TRBJ2-2; possibly TRBD1 for D (6 bases). There are 18 residues in the CDR3. The V gene lost 8 bases and the J gene lost 5 bases, with 27 bases spanning the gap. The germline V gene encodes CDR1 WNHNN and CDR2 SYGVQD (reference sequence). CDR3 loop: CASEPARGGPNLTGELFF. DNA of the CDR3: TGCGCCAGCGAACCAGCCAGGGGTGGCCCTAACCTTACCGGGGAGCTGTTTTTT.

This chain uses TRBV18 with TRBJ1-5; 12 positions match TRBD1. V shed 4 bases, J shed 2 bases, and the junction held 12 bases outside the gene matches. The V gene's germline CDR1 is KGHSH and CDR2 LQKENI. The CDR3 spans 19 residues. The CDR3 region has the DNA TGTGCCAGCTCACATGTGGGGACAGGGGGCTATGGGGGCAATCAGCCCCAGCATTTT. Translated, it gives CASSHVGTGGYGGNQPQHF.

This CDR3 is CASSQVVQKNEKLFF. The CDR3 DNA reads as TGTGCCAGCAGCCAAGTAGTACAGAAGAATGAAAAACTGTTTTTT. The rearrangement joins TRBV4-2 to TRBJ1-4; no definite D call. The CDR3 sequence is 15 residues long. Germline V gene lookup returns CDR1 LGHNA and CDR2 YNFKEQ. With 1 base removed from V and 5 bases from J, the gap between germline ends came to 11 bases.

This clone was found once. The chain carries TRBV19 and TRBJ1-2; unclear D gene. The germline V gene encodes CDR1 LNHDA and CDR2 SQIVND (reference sequence). The CDR3 spans 13 residues. V was cut by 3 bases and J by 5 bases, with 10 bases left in between. Here the CDR3 DNA reads TGTGCCAGTAGTATCACAGCCTTATATGGCTACACCTTC. Protein: CASSITALYGYTF.

This rearrangement joins TRBV5-4 to TRBJ2-5; TRBD2 matches 14 bases. Unmatched junction bases numbered 7, after V lost 5 bases and J lost 1 base. Germline values: CDR1 SGHNT, CDR2 YYREEE (reference sequence). The CDR3 has 17 amino acids. CDR3 in DNA: TGTGCCAGCAGAAAAGGACTAGCGGGGGGCATCCAAGAGACCCAGTACTTC. Residues: CASRKGLAGGIQETQYF.

V usage is TRBV14 and J usage is TRBJ1-6; 7 bases fit TRBD1. The germline V gene has CDR1 SGHDN and CDR2 FVKESK. The CDR3 totals 13 residues. V lost 4 bases, J lost 7 bases, and 1 base stayed unmatched. Here the CDR3 reads CASSRDRNSPLHF. The CDR3 DNA sequence: TGTGCCAGCAGCCGGGACAGAAATTCACCCCTCCACTTT.

V usage is TRBV14 and J usage is TRBJ1-2; D is unresolved. Trimming left V 1 base short and J 0 bases short, with 6 bases between. From germline, CDR1 is SGHDN and CDR2 FVKESK. CDR3 length equals 14 residues. As DNA, the CDR3 is TGTGCCAGCAGCCAAGGTGCAGCTAACTATGGCTACACCTTC. It specifies CASSQGAANYGYTF.

This chain uses TRBV19 with TRBJ2-3; D possibly corresponds to TRBD2 (6 bases). The CDR3 covers 17 residues. V was shortened by 2 bases and J by 0 bases, with 15 bases between the two germline ends. In germline, CDR1 is LNHDA, CDR2 SQIVND (reference sequence). The CDR3 here is CASSITRGLRSTDTQYF. The CDR3 DNA follows: TGTGCCAGTAGTATAACTAGAGGACTACGAAGCACAGATACGCAGTATTTT.

The chain combines TRBV27 with TRBJ1-1; no clear D gene. Germline assignment: CDR1 MNHEY and CDR2 SMNVEV (reference sequence). This CDR3 contains 14 residues. V was trimmed by 7 bases and J by 3 bases, leaving 15 bases between them. As DNA, the CDR3 is TGTGCCAGCAAGTTGGAGTCGGTCTACACTGAAGCTTTCTTT. It is translated as CASKLESVYTEAFF.

The chain is built from TRBV6-5 and TRBJ1-5; 7 bases match TRBD1. The CDR3 length is 14 residues. V lost 8 bases to trimming and J lost 0 bases; unmatched junction nucleotides: 4. Germline loops: CDR1 MNHEY, CDR2 SVGAGI. CDR3 sequence: CASQGVVSNQPQHF. CDR3 nucleotides: TGTGCCAGCCAGGGGGTAGTTAGCAATCAGCCCCAGCATTTT.

The chain employs TRBV12-1 and TRBJ2-5; the table's D call TRBD1 went unverified against the DNA. TRBV12-1 is reported as a pseudogene. The length of the CDR3 is 15 residues. The CDR3 region is CASSLDRSIGETQYF. DNA for the CDR3: TGTGCCAGCAGCCTTGACAGGTCCATCGGGGAGACCCAGTACTTC.

The CDR3 nucleotides read TGTGCCAGCAGTTATGGACATCCCTATAGCAATCAGCCCCAGCATTTT. This encodes CASSYGHPYSNQPQHF. The V gene is TRBV6-5, the J gene TRBJ1-5; TRBD1 might be the D (5 bases). The CDR3 sequence is 16 residues long. The germline V gene encodes CDR1 MNHEY and CDR2 SVGAGI. V was clipped by 3 bases and J by 0 bases, with 12 bases between them.

This chain links TRBV9 with TRBJ1-6; no reliable D call. Per germline, CDR1 SGDLS and CDR2 YYNGEE. Trimming removed 0 bases at V and 6 bases at J, with 7 bases between. The CDR3 runs 14 residues. Written as DNA, the CDR3 is TGTGCCAGCAGCGTAGCACTCTCTAATTCACCCCTCCACTTT. Translated: CASSVALSNSPLHF.